This T cell receptor beta chain was captured by sequencing in a study of OX40 agonist ivuxolimab in advanced cancers. The ends were cut back, 5 bases at V and 7 bases at J, with 12 bases in the middle. Looked up from germline, CDR1 is GTSNPN and CDR2 is SVGIG (reference sequence). The CDR3 has 11 amino acids. TCRdb's table, derived via immunoSEQ multiplex PCR, lists solely in-frame clones and lacks some. The table shows 70,000 to 95,000 clones, with 86% occurring only once. This TCR was recovered from an adult with an advanced solid tumor such as melanoma, head and neck, liver or kidney cancer. Sequencing was performed on CD4+ or CD8+ T cells sorted from blood, taken in a trial of the OX40 agonist ivuxolimab. V usage is TRBV30 and J usage is TRBJ2-7; no clear D. This CDR3 is CAWSVFGEQYF. The DNA for the CDR3 is TGTGCCTGGTCGGTATTCGGGGAGCAGTACTTC. Based on the CDR3 plus reference TRBV30 and TRBJ2-7, the full variable domain is SQTIHQWPATLVQPVGSPLSLECTVEGTSNPNLYWYRQAAGRGLQLLFYSVGIGQISSEVPQNLSASRPQDRQFILSSKKLLLSDSGFYLCAWSVFGEQYFGPGTRLTVT.